Following are 11 T cell receptor beta chains from one sample sequenced in a study of response to subunit inactivated influenza vaccine. TCRdb itself ran the RT-PCR reads through MiXCR, one entry per CDR3 protein. The data contain about 780,000 distinct CDR3 sequences, approximately 18% of them singletons. Sample: PBMCs from blood, taken about 5 days after vaccination. Receptor source: a man aged 50 to 59 who received an inactivated influenza vaccine.

This clonotype was seen a few times. The DNA of the CDR3 is TGTGCCAGCACCCGAGCGGGAGACCTCTACGAGCAGTACTTC. It is translated as CASTRAGDLYEQYF. The chain has TRBV28 and TRBJ2-7; 8 positions match TRBD2. The CDR3 sequence is 14 residues long. V was clipped by 7 bases and J by 3 bases; unmatched bases: 8. Germline V CDR1 and CDR2: MDHEN, SYDVKM.

This sequence joins TRBV30 and TRBJ2-3; 7 bases line up with TRBD1. The CDR3 extends over 16 amino acids. Per the germline V gene, CDR1 is GTSNPN and CDR2 is SVGIG (reference sequence). Trimming removed 3 bases from V and 4 bases from J; junction bases left unmatched: 13. The CDR3: CAWSQNRGGGPDTQYF. The CDR3 DNA sequence: TGTGCCTGGAGCCAAAACAGGGGCGGAGGTCCAGATACGCAGTATTTT.

The DNA for the CDR3 is TGTGCCAGCAGTTACCATCCGCTGGGGGGAGGGAGCTACAATGAGCAGTTCTTC. It yields the protein CASSYHPLGGGSYNEQFF. The chain has TRBV6-2 or TRBV6-3 and TRBJ2-1, with 7 positions matching TRBD2. CDR3 length: 18 residues. Germline assignment: CDR1 MNHEY and CDR2 SVGEGT. J was trimmed by 3 bases and V by 2 bases; bases with no gene match: 13.

Worth noting for this clonotype: A junction boundary mismatches the germline segment, possibly from a read error. J is TRBJ2-3 and V is TRBV6-1; 7 bases line up with TRBD2. CDR1 is MNHNS and CDR2 is SASEGT in the germline V gene. The CDR3 has 15 amino acids. The CDR3 reads CASRVAGWSTDAQYF. The CDR3 nucleotides read TGTGCCAGCAGGGTAGCGGGTTGGAGCACAGATGCGCAGTATTTT.

The chain is built from TRBV7-9 and TRBJ2-4; a possible D gene is TRBD1 (5 bases). The ends were cut back, 5 bases at V and 8 bases at J, with 16 bases in the middle. This CDR3 is built from 14 residues. Germline CDR1 SEHNR, CDR2 FQNEAQ (reference sequence). CDR3 loop: CASSRHSGMDIQYF. As DNA, the CDR3 is TGTGCCAGCAGCCGTCATTCAGGGATGGACATTCAGTACTTC.

This clonotype appeared a few times. This chain links TRBV20-1 with TRBJ2-7, with a possible D match to TRBD2 (5 bases). The V gene's germline CDR1 is DFQATT and CDR2 SNEGSKA (reference sequence). CDR3 length: 16 residues. Trimming cost V 0 bases and J 4 bases, with 19 bases left between them. Here the CDR3 DNA reads TGCAGTGCTAGAGATTTCCTTGGACTGGGAATTTACGAGCAGTACTTC. This codes for CSARDFLGLGIYEQYF.

This clonotype has only a few counts. This rearrangement joins TRBV12-3 or TRBV12-4 to TRBJ2-1; D unclear. The CDR3 consists of 15 residues. Trimming pared 8 bases from V and 0 bases from J, leaving 14 bases between. The CDR3 here is CASVNLWASYNEQFF. CDR3 DNA sequence: TGTGCCAGCGTCAATCTGTGGGCCTCCTACAATGAGCAGTTCTTC.

V is TRBV11-2 and J is TRBJ2-1; D unresolved. Trimming left V 2 bases short and J 6 bases short, with 14 bases between. The CDR3 sequence is 15 residues long. Germline CDR1 and CDR2: SGHAT and FQNNGV. The CDR3, as DNA: TGTGCCAGCAGCTTAATCCCTACCCCCCGCAATGAGCAGTTCTTC. This translates into CASSLIPTPRNEQFF.

This clonotype turned up a few times. The rearrangement links TRBV12-3 or TRBV12-4 to TRBJ2-2; TRBD1 matches at 7 bases. V trimming: 7 bases; J trimming: 4 bases; junction bases outside the gene matches: 6. The CDR3 runs 14 residues. CDR3 residues: CASTDTGVTGELFF. CDR3 coding DNA: TGTGCCAGCACCGATACAGGGGTCACCGGGGAGCTGTTTTTT.

This clonotype has more than one count but fewer than ten. CDR3 DNA sequence: TGTGCCAGTAGTGCCCCGGGACAGGGTTTGTCCTACGAGCAGTACTTC. This codes for CASSAPGQGLSYEQYF. This chain connects TRBV19 to TRBJ2-7; 9 bases are a match to TRBD1. The CDR3 contains 16 residues. V lost 5 bases to trimming and J lost 1 base; unmatched junction nucleotides: 9. Germline CDR1 is LNHDA and CDR2 is SQIVND (reference sequence).

This clonotype was found a few times. The chain has TRBV7-2 and TRBJ1-2; D not resolved. The V gene lost 4 bases and the J gene lost 8 bases, with 14 bases spanning the gap. The CDR3 has 13 amino acids. Germline V gene data show CDR1 as SGHTA and CDR2 as FQGNSA. DNA for the CDR3: TGTGCCAGCAGCTCTGACTGGGCGGGGGGCTACACCTTC. This encodes CASSSDWAGGYTF.